This T cell receptor (beta chain) came from a study of graft-versus-host responses after intestinal transplantation. Trimming removed 3 bases at V and 7 bases at J, with 16 bases between. There are 15 residues in the CDR3. Germline V gene lookup returns CDR1 MNHNS and CDR2 SASEGT. The repertoire was sequenced with immunoSEQ multiplex PCR; TCRdb's copy has only in-frame clones and lacks some. The sample yields approximately 58,000 clones, around 90% seen once. Sequences were derived from PBMCs, sampled 26 days after transplant. This TCR came from a human patient who received an intestinal transplant, so some T cells may come from the graft donor. V usage is TRBV6-1 and J usage is TRBJ2-1, with D possibly matching TRBD1 (5 bases). The CDR3: CASSDQGILQNEQFF. The CDR3 DNA sequence: TGTGCCAGCAGTGACCAGGGCATCCTCCAGAATGAGCAGTTCTTC.